This TCR beta chain was sequenced in a study of blood T cell repertoires in COVID-19 (dated by TCRdb to 2018 to 2021). As for the study more broadly: The collaborator samples originated in the United States, Italy and Spain and spanned the acute and convalescent phases of COVID-19. The prospective study material was composed of cDNA or gDNA derived from T cells, B-cell-depleted T cells, or PBMCs. Subjects who had been exposed to COVID-19, were actively infected with it, or had recovered from it provided the deeply sampled blood TCRbeta repertoires that made up the dataset. The repertoires were made available in a free public database intended to serve as a resource for research on the immune response to SARS-CoV-2. Samples came from the ongoing ImmuneRACE study (first 160 participants) plus 1,254 subjects from 6 global collaborators. The sample metadata nearly always contained a de-identified subject ID, COVID-19 status, age in years and sex. HLA class I and class II types, where available, came from metadata supplied by the sample provider rather than from assay-based typing. What the work shows at the level of the full study, not this receptor alone: Clinical and demographic metadata were provided uncurated, with the amount varying by source and participant.

The CDR3 runs 15 residues from the cysteine to the phenylalanine. Just CDR3 DNA is preserved here, 45 bases in frame from base 1. The V end gives up 6 bases and the J end 4 bases, leaving 8 bases in the junction not matched to a gene. CDR1 and CDR2 are read off the germline V gene as MNHEY and SVGAGI. Note on this clone: The target of this receptor is not known. No much larger clone exists at a distance of one base, and base qualities are not known.

Participants in the prospective study were enrolled through a virtual design, were aged about 18 to 90 years, and lived in roughly 24 United States geographic areas. To assign participants to cohorts, the prospective study relied on clinical history that participants themselves reported in a screening survey and a study questionnaire. For ImmuneRACE Cohort 3, a participant was defined as recovered based on two consecutive negative NP/OP PCR tests, clearance by a healthcare professional, or resolution of symptoms. Mobile phlebotomists in the prospective study collected whole blood, serum and a nasopharyngeal or oropharyngeal swab from every participant. Participants in the prospective study had the option to provide additional blood draws and questionnaires over a 2-month period. Blood samples from the prospective study were shipped frozen or at room temperature prior to DNA extraction. The immunoSEQ Assay, a bias-controlled multiplex PCR, was used to amplify TCRbeta CDR3 regions from genomic DNA. From the authors' description of their analysis: The number of nucleated cells in each sample was estimated from the amplification of reference gene primers within the assay. To quantify the absolute abundance of each unique TCRbeta CDR3 rearrangement, sequence reads were collapsed and filtered. For each sample, productive Simpson clonality was calculated as the square root of Simpson's diversity index across productive rearrangements. TCRdb retrieved this table from immuneACCESS and kept in-frame rearrangements only. Not all clones are present; in checked studies, unresolved V genes account for under half, and no reason is known for the remainder. For V, J and clone size, that table is used; D and trimming come from the DNA. A total of fewer than 400,000 clones appear in this sample, about 87% of them only once. Approximately 9% of the sample goes to the ten largest clones.

This chain is built from TRBV6-5 and TRBJ2-7, with 11 middle bases fitting TRBD2. This receptor was taken from a woman younger than 30 who had recovered from COVID-19. The sequenced sample consisted of PBMCs or T cells enriched from blood (not recorded which). CDR3 sequence: CASSRSLAGEYEQYF. The DNA sequence is given as TGTGCCAGCAGCCGATCACTAGCGGGAGAGTACGAGCAGTACTTC.